This TCR beta chain appears in the sequencing data of a study of CD8+ T cells in alopecia areata. Study-level results: Among patients, TCR sharing was less clear than in mice, a difference possibly due in part to HLA diversity in the patient population.

Sequencing templates came from extracted RNA that was reverse transcribed into cDNA. Here immunoSEQ multiplex PCR was the method, and the copy in TCRdb shows in-frame clones only, minus some. This table holds under 250,000 clones, roughly three fifths found once. The V end lost 0 bases, the J end lost 0 bases, and 10 bases lay between the germline ends. This CDR3 spans 17 amino acids. In germline, CDR1 is SGHRS, CDR2 YFSETQ. This clone has more than one count but fewer than ten. The target antigen is unknown. Other DNA sequences of this sample code for an identical CDR3. The gene calls are TRBV5-1 and TRBJ1-6; D remains ambiguous. This TCR was sampled from a human donor in good health. The sample consisted of CD8+ T cells sorted from blood. The CDR3 sequence is CASSLEPSSSYNSPLHF. The CDR3 nucleotides are TGCGCCAGCAGCTTGGAACCGTCGAGCTCCTATAATTCACCCCTCCACTTT.